This TCR beta chain was profiled in a study of blood T cell repertoires in COVID-19. In the authors' methods: Researchers report that nucleated cell counts were estimated from reference gene primer amplification. The protocol was immunoSEQ multiplex PCR, while the TCRdb copy is restricted to in-frame clones and leaves out a portion. V and J calls and clone size are copied from that table; D and trimming were computed from the DNA. The data hold just under 85,000 clones, with over 80% observed a single time. This clone is a singleton in its sample. Per the germline V gene, CDR1 is SGHRS and CDR2 is YFSETQ. The ends lost 3 bases at V and 5 bases at J; junction bases unmatched: 13. The CDR3 runs to 17 residues.

The receptor comes from a woman aged 80 or older with acute or convalescent COVID-19. The sequenced sample was peripheral blood. The V call is TRBV5-1, the J call TRBJ2-1; TRBD2 aligns across 8 bases. Written as DNA, the CDR3 is TGCGCCAGCAGCTGGGAGGGTAGGCGGGAGGCGAACAATGAGCAGTTCTTC. It codes for CASSWEGRREANNEQFF.